A single sample is the source of the 5 T cell receptor beta chains below, sequenced in a study of tumour-infiltrating T cells in Burkitt lymphoma. Profiled with immunoSEQ multiplex PCR; TCRdb holds only in-frame clones, not every one. Of around 48,000 clones listed, around 31% are singletons. Sequencing was done on a sample of tumor tissue. The receptors come from a human donor with Burkitt lymphoma.

The V and J genes are TRBV4-3 and TRBJ2-2; 7 bases align to TRBD1. This CDR3 contains 16 residues. The germline V gene encodes CDR1 LGHNA and CDR2 YSLEER. Trimming removed 1 base from V and 4 bases from J; junction bases left unmatched: 6. Written as DNA, the CDR3 is TGCGCCAGCAGCCAAGGAAGTCAGGGGGTCACCGGGGAGCTGTTTTTT. It encodes CASSQGSQGVTGELFF.

Worth noting for this clone: Relative to the germline gene, one junction end is altered; a read error may explain this. J is TRBJ2-5 and V is TRBV12-5; perhaps TRBD1 as D (7 bases). In germline, CDR1 is LGHNT, CDR2 FRNRAP. This CDR3 is built from 14 residues. CDR3 in amino acids: CASGKGQPGETQYF. The CDR3 DNA reads TGTGCTAGTGGTAAGGGACAGCCGGGGGAGACCCAATACTTC. Full variable domain (missing parts from reference TRBV12-5 and TRBJ2-5): DARVTQTPRHKVTEMGQEVTMRCQPILGHNTVFWYRQTMMQGLELLAYFRNRAPLDDSGMPKDRFSAEMPDATLATLKIQPSEPRDSAVYFCASGKGQPGETQYFGPGTRLLVL.

This clone was counted between two and nine times. The V call is TRBV5-5, the J call TRBJ1-2, with D possibly TRBD1 on 5 matching bases. CDR1 and CDR2 (germline): SGHKS, YYEKEE (reference sequence). The CDR3 length is 15 residues. V lost 4 bases to trimming and J lost 0 bases, with 13 bases between them. CDR3 residues: CASSPPSTANYGYTF. The CDR3 DNA sequence: TGTGCCAGCAGCCCGCCCTCGACAGCTAACTATGGCTACACCTTC. Full variable domain (rest looked up from reference TRBV5-5 and TRBJ1-2): DAGVTQSPTHLIKTRGQQVTLRCSPISGHKSVSWYQQVLGQGPQFIFQYYEKEERGRGNFPDRFSARQFPNYSSELNVNALLLGDSALYLCASSPPSTANYGYTFGSGTRLTVV.

This clone was found a few times. This chain connects TRBV4-1 to TRBJ2-5; weak D call: TRBD1 (6 bases). The CDR3 consists of 14 residues. V lost 4 bases and J lost 3, with 12 bases in between. From germline, CDR1 is MGHRA and CDR2 YSYEKL. This CDR3 is CASSPRDIKETQYF. CDR3 sequence (DNA): TGCGCCAGCAGCCCCCGGGACATAAAAGAGACCCAGTACTTC.

This clone was picked up a small number of times. The J gene is TRBJ2-7, the V gene TRBV5-6; D is ambiguous. The CDR3 totals 13 residues. V shed 1 base and J shed 0 bases, with 5 bases lying between them. The germline V gene has CDR1 SGHDT and CDR2 YYEEEE. The CDR3 DNA is TGTGCCAGCAGCTTGTTCCCCTCCTACGAGCAGTACTTC. Its protein product is CASSLFPSYEQYF. Together with reference TRBV5-6 and TRBJ2-7, the CDR3 gives the full variable domain: DAGVTQSPTHLIKTRGQQVTLRCSPKSGHDTVSWYQQALGQGPQFIFQYYEEEERQRGNFPDRFSGHQFPNYSSELNVNALLLGDSALYLCASSLFPSYEQYFGPGTRLTVT.